This T cell receptor beta chain was captured by sequencing in a study of T cell repertoires in cytomegalovirus infection. V was shortened by 1 base and J by 3 bases, with 7 bases between the two germline ends. Looked up from germline, CDR1 is SGHTA and CDR2 is FQGNSA. This CDR3 contains 13 residues. This clonotype appeared many times. MiXCR, run by TCRdb on the reads, gives a single entry per CDR3 protein. The table records 65,000 to 90,000 distinct CDR3 sequences, 4% of them present only once. The TCR sequence derives from a human donor in good health (CMV status not recorded). Some clones in this sample may be carry-over from other donors' samples. The sequencing input was PBMCs. This chain uses TRBV7-2 with TRBJ2-7, with D uncertain. The CDR3: CASSLVQRYEQYF. In DNA form, the CDR3 reads TGTGCCAGCAGCTTAGTTCAGCGCTACGAGCAGTACTTC.